This TCR beta chain was identified in a study of chemoradiotherapy in HPV16-positive cancers. CDR1 and CDR2 from the germline V gene are LGHNA and YSLEER. The V and J ends lost 3 bases and 0 bases, in that order; junction bases with no gene match: 10. The CDR3 totals 17 residues. The method was immunoSEQ multiplex PCR; TCRdb's version includes in-frame clones alone and lacks a portion of them. The sample shows roughly 9,300 clones, more than 70% of them seen only once. The V call is TRBV4-3, the J call TRBJ1-1, with 7 positions matching TRBD1. The receptor comes from a human donor with HPV-associated anogenital cancer. Sequencing was performed on blood, taken from a patient who underwent chemoradiotherapy. As DNA, the CDR3 is TGCGCCAGCAGCCAGTACCCCGCGGGACAGTTGAACACTGAAGCTTTCTTT. As protein: CASSQYPAGQLNTEAFF.